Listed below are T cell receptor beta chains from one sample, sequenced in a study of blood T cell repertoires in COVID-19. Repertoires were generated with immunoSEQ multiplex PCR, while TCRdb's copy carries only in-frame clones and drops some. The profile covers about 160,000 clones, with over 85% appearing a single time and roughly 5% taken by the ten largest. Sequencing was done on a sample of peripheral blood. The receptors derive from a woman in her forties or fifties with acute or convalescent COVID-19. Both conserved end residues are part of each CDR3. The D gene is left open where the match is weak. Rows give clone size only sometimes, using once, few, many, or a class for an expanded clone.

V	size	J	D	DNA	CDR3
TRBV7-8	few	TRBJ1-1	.	TGTGCCAGCGAAGGACAGATGGGCACTGAAGCTTTCTTT	CASEGQMGTEAFF
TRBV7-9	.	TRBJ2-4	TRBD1	TGTGCCAGCAGCTTAGCGATACAGGGGAACATTCAGTACTTC	CASSLAIQGNIQYF
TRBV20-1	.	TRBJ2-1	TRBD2	TGCAGTGCTAGTCTGGCGGGGGGAAAGTACAATGAGCAGTTCTTC	CSASLAGGKYNEQFF
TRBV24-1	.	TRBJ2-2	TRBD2	TGTGCCACCAGTGCCCGGGTGACTAGCGGGATGAACACCGGGGAGCTGTTTTTT	CATSARVTSGMNTGELFF
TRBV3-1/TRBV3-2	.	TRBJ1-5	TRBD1	TGTGCCAGCAGCCGGGACAGGTATAGCAATCAGCCCCAGCATTTT	CASSRDRYSNQPQHF
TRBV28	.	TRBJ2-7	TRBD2	TGTGCCAGCACCCCGCGGGGAGGGGTCGACGAGCAGTACTTC	CASTPRGGVDEQYF
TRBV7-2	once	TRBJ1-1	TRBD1	TGTGCCAGCAGCTCGAACAGGGGGCCTTACCCTATGAACACTGAAGCTTTCTTT	CASSSNRGPYPMNTEAFF
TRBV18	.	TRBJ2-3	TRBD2	TGTGCCAGCTCACCACGGAGCGGGGGCCCTACAGATACGCAGTATTTT	CASSPRSGGPTDTQYF
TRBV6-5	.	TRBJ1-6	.	TGTGCCAGCAGTTACGACGAGGGTTGGTCACCCCTCCACTTT	CASSYDEGWSPLHF
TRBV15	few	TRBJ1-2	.	TGTGCCACCAGCCCCCGAGGCCGGGTTAGCTATGGCTACACCTTC	CATSPRGRVSYGYTF
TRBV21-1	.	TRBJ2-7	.	TGTGCCAGCAGCAAAGTTGGGGCAGGGGGCGGTCCGATGCAGTACTTC	CASSKVGAGGGPMQYF
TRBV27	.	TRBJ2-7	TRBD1	TGTGCCAGCAGTTTATTCGGACAGGGCTACGAGCAGTACTTC	CASSLFGQGYEQYF
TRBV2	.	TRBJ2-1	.	TGTGCCAGCAGCACCGAGTATCCGGGAAAGCAGTTCTTC	CASSTEYPGKQFF
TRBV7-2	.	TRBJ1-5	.	TGTGCCAGCAGCAGAGGACTTAATCAGCCCCAGCATTTT	CASSRGLNQPQHF
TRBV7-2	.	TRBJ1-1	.	TGTGCCAGCAGCTTCCTAGGGGGGGCGGGAACTGAAGCTTTCTTT	CASSFLGGAGTEAFF
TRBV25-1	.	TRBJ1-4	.	TGTGCCAGCGGTTTATCAGGGGACCGTAGTGAAAAACTGTTTTTT	CASGLSGDRSEKLFF
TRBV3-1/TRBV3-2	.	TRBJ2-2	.	TGTGCCAGCAGCCAAAGGGGATCCGGGGAGCTGTTTTTT	CASSQRGSGELFF
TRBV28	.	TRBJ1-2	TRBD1	TGTGCCAGCAGTTTCACCGGACAGGTCCATGGCTACACCTTC	CASSFTGQVHGYTF
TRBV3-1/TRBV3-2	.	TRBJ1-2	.	TGTGCCAGCAGCCAAGATGGCAGGCAAGCCTATGGCTACACCTTC	CASSQDGRQAYGYTF
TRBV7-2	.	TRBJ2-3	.	TGTGCCAGCAGCTTAGTAGCGGCGGCGCAGTATTTT	CASSLVAAAQYF
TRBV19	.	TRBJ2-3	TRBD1	TGTGCCAGTAGTACTACAGGGGGGACAGATACGCAGTATTTT	CASSTTGGTDTQYF
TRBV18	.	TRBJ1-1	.	TGTGCCAGCTCAACACGTCCCCAGGGCGGGAACACTGAAGCTTTCTTT	CASSTRPQGGNTEAFF
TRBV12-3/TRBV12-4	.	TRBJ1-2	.	TGTGCCAGCAGTTTAGGTAGAAATTATGGCTACACCTTC	CASSLGRNYGYTF
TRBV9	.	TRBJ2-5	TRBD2	TGTGCCAGCAGCGCCTCAGGACTAGCGGGAGGAGAGACCCAGTACTTC	CASSASGLAGGETQYF
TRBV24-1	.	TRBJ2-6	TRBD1	TGTGCCACCAGTGAGACAGGGGTCCTCTCTGGGGCCAACGTCCTGACTTTC	CATSETGVLSGANVLTF
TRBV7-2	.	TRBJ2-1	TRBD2	TGTGCCAGCAGCTTTACTAGCGGGGGGAATGAGCAGTTCTTC	CASSFTSGGNEQFF
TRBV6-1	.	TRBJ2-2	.	TGTGCCAGCAGTGAAGTATCTACCGGGGAGCTGTTTTTT	CASSEVSTGELFF
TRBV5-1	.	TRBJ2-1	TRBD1	TGCGCCAGCAGCCATCCGGGACAGGGGACCATTGAGCAGTTCTTC	CASSHPGQGTIEQFF
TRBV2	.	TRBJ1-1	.	TGTGCCAGCAGTACCCAAAGGACAGATCTGAACACTGAAGCTTTCTTT	CASSTQRTDLNTEAFF
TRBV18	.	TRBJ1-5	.	TGTGCCAGCTCACCGGGTCCAGGCGGGAATCAGCCCCAGCATTTT	CASSPGPGGNQPQHF
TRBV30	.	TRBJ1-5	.	TGTGCCTGGAGTCGATCCGGGAGCCGTCAGCCCCAGCATTTT	CAWSRSGSRQPQHF
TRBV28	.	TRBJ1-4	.	TGTGCCAGCAGTTTATCTTTTTTAGGCGGGGATGAAAAACTGTTTTTT	CASSLSFLGGDEKLFF
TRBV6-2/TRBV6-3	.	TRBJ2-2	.	TGTGCCAGCAGCCATCCCGTGGGAGGCCAGAACACCGGGGAGCTGTTTTTT	CASSHPVGGQNTGELFF
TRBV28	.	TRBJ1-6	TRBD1	TGTGCCAGCCGGACAGGCACCTATAATTCACCCCTCCACTTT	CASRTGTYNSPLHF
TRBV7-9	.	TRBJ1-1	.	TGTGCCAGCAGCCCTCGGGACACAATGAACACTGAAGCTTTCTTT	CASSPRDTMNTEAFF
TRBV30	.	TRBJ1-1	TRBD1	TGTGCCTGGGGGGACAGGGGGCTTGACACTGAAGCTTTCTTT	CAWGDRGLDTEAFF
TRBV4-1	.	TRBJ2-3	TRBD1	TGCGCCAGCAGCCTGGGACAGCGGAGGATGGGACATACGCAGTATTTT	CASSLGQRRMGHTQYF
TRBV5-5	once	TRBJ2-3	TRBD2	TGTGCCAGCAGTGAGCGGGGAAGTGGCACAGATACGCAGTATTTT	CASSERGSGTDTQYF
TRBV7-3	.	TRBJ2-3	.	TGTGCCAGCAGCTTTTCAGGGGGCACAGATACGCAGTATTTT	CASSFSGGTDTQYF
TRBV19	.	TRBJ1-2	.	TGTGCCAGTAGTATAGGGGCAGGTCAATATGGCTACACCTTC	CASSIGAGQYGYTF
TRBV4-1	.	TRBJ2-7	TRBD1	TGCGCCAGCAGGCCCGTGACAGGGGCGTCCTACGAGCAGTACTTC	CASRPVTGASYEQYF
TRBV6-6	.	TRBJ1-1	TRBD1	TGTGCCAGCACTCTAAATACAGGGGATGAAGCTTTCTTT	CASTLNTGDEAFF